Below are 18 T cell receptor beta chains sequenced from a single sample in a study of cytomegalovirus exposure and HLA in healthy donors. TCRdb keeps only in-frame clones here, not all; method: immunoSEQ multiplex PCR. The sample has 110,000 or so clones; around 85% are singletons. The sequencing sample was made of PBMCs. The receptors come from a woman in her twenties or thirties in good health and CMV-seronegative.

This chain uses TRBV9 with TRBJ2-3; perhaps TRBD2 as D (7 bases). Per the germline V gene, CDR1 is SGDLS and CDR2 is YYNGEE. The V end was cut by 2 bases, the J end by 1 base, with 14 bases between. CDR3 length: 16 amino acids. The CDR3, as DNA: TGTGCCAGCAGCGTCTACCGGGGGGCGGGCACAGATACGCAGTATTTT. It codes for CASSVYRGAGTDTQYF.

For this clone: A much larger clone differs by one base, so this may be a read error. The chain combines TRBV7-8 with TRBJ2-7; D not resolved. V was shortened by 1 base and J by 3 bases, with 4 bases between the two germline ends. This CDR3 comprises 12 residues. In germline, CDR1 is SGHVS, CDR2 FQNEAQ. The CDR3 protein is CASSLVRYEQYF. In DNA, the CDR3 is TGTGCCAGCAGCTTAGTTCGCTACGAGCAGTACTTC.

This sequence joins TRBV7-9 and TRBJ2-3, with TRBD1 matching 9 bases. The V gene end was trimmed by 1 base and the J gene end by 3 bases; junction bases not matched to a gene: 2. This CDR3 comprises 15 residues. Germline lookup yields CDR1 SEHNR and CDR2 FQNEAQ (reference sequence). The CDR3 region is CASSLGTGETDTQYF. The CDR3 region has the DNA TGTGCCAGCAGCTTAGGGACAGGGGAAACAGATACGCAGTATTTT.

The chain has TRBV5-6 and TRBJ2-2; D perhaps matches TRBD2 (5 bases). CDR1 SGHDT and CDR2 YYEEEE come from the germline V gene. The CDR3 covers 16 residues. V dropped 4 bases and J dropped 5 bases, with 18 bases sitting between them. The CDR3 nucleotides read TGTGCCAGCAGCCACGGAGGACTCGGAGTTACCGGGGAGCTGTTTTTT. Its protein is CASSHGGLGVTGELFF.

This clone was counted between two and nine times. The CDR3 coding sequence is TGTGCCTGGTTCGGTTTCAACTATGGCTACACCTTC. Its translation: CAWFGFNYGYTF. The rearrangement links TRBV30 to TRBJ1-2; D call uncertain. The CDR3 covers 12 residues. Germline-derived CDR1 and CDR2 are GTSNPN and SVGIG (reference sequence). With 5 bases removed from V and 2 bases from J, the gap between germline ends came to 9 bases.

V and J are TRBV5-1 and TRBJ2-1; possible D gene TRBD1, 6 bases. Germline V lookup: CDR1 SGHRS, CDR2 YFSETQ. This CDR3 has 16 residues. Between the trimmed V and J ends, which lost 2 bases and 5 bases, there was a span of 17 bases. The DNA for the CDR3 is TGCGCCAGCAGCTTTAGGTTGTCAGGGGAACACAATGAGCAGTTCTTC. This translates into CASSFRLSGEHNEQFF.

This chain links TRBV2 with TRBJ1-1, with 7 bases lining up with TRBD1. With V trimmed by 8 bases and J by 11 bases, 11 bases remained unmatched. Germline values: CDR1 SNHLY, CDR2 FYNNEI. The CDR3 is 12 amino acids. CDR3: CASRRDSLHAFF. The CDR3, as DNA: TGTGCCAGCCGCCGGGACAGCCTGCACGCTTTCTTT. Complete variable domain (other parts from reference TRBV2 and TRBJ1-1): EPEVTQTPSHQVTQMGQEVILRCVPISNHLYFYWYRQILGQKVEFLVSFYNNEISEKSEIFDDQFSVERPDGSNFTLKIRSTKLEDSAMYFCASRRDSLHAFFGQGTRLTVV.

In its sample, this clone was seen a few times. This specimen includes other DNA sequences encoding the same CDR3. V is TRBV7-8 and J is TRBJ1-6; no clear D gene. Deletions cut 1 base from V and 0 bases from J, with 4 bases between. CDR1 is SGHVS and CDR2 is FQNEAQ in the germline V gene. This CDR3 contains 15 residues. The CDR3 DNA reads TGTGCCAGCAGCTTAGGGAGCTCCTATAATTCACCCCTCCACTTT. This translates into CASSLGSSYNSPLHF.

Turning to this clone: One end of the junction varies from germline; a read error may be responsible. The chain joins TRBV30 to TRBJ2-3; 15 positions match TRBD2. The CDR3 length is 17 residues. Germline CDR1 and CDR2: GTSNPN and SVGIG (reference sequence). The CDR3, as DNA: TGTGCCTGGAGCTATGAGGGACTAGCGGGGGGCACTGATACGCAGTATTTT. It yields the protein CAWSYEGLAGGTDTQYF.

This rearrangement joins TRBV4-3 to TRBJ1-3; D is ambiguous. V was pared by 0 bases and J by 0 bases, with 9 bases between. Germline V gene lookup returns CDR1 LGHNA and CDR2 YSLEER. CDR3 length equals 16 residues. CDR3 loop: CASSQDRANSGNTIYF. CDR3 coding DNA: TGCGCCAGCAGCCAAGATAGAGCGAACTCTGGAAACACCATATATTTT.

Only a few counts were recorded for this clone. The chain links TRBV12-5 to TRBJ1-1, with unresolved D. The CDR3 loop spans 11 amino acids. The germline V and J ends were trimmed by 8 bases and 6 bases, with 10 bases remaining between them. Germline-derived CDR1 and CDR2 are LGHNT and FRNRAP. Here the CDR3 reads CASSRVAEAFF. The DNA of the CDR3 is TGTGCTAGTAGCCGGGTGGCTGAAGCTTTCTTT.

CDR3 in amino acids: CASSSPGAAYEQYF. CDR3 DNA sequence: TGTGCCAGCAGTTCACCGGGTGCGGCCTACGAGCAGTACTTC. The chain uses TRBV28 and TRBJ2-7; D is unclear. V lost 4 bases and J lost 2, with 12 bases in between. The germline V gene encodes CDR1 MDHEN and CDR2 SYDVKM. This CDR3 contains 14 residues.

A single count supports this clone. V is TRBV7-9 and J is TRBJ2-3, with 10 positions matching TRBD1. CDR3 size: 14 residues. The trim removed 5 bases at V and 5 bases at J, leaving 4 bases unmatched. Germline V gene data show CDR1 as SEHNR and CDR2 as FQNEAQ (reference sequence). The CDR3 DNA reads TGTGCCAGCAGCCGGACAGGGGGAATAGATACGCAGTATTTT. This gives the protein CASSRTGGIDTQYF.

This clone is a singleton in its sample. This rearrangement joins TRBV7-8 to TRBJ2-7; possibly TRBD2 for D (6 bases). The CDR3 covers 14 residues. Trimming left V 2 bases short and J 3 bases short, with 11 bases between. The germline V gene has CDR1 SGHVS and CDR2 FQNEAQ. CDR3 coding DNA: TGTGCCAGCAGCTTACGACGGGGGAACTACGAGCAGTACTTC. Protein: CASSLRRGNYEQYF.

The V and J genes are TRBV5-6 and TRBJ2-1; 10 nucleotides line up with TRBD1. Germline CDR1 SGHDT, CDR2 YYEEEE. Losses at the gene ends were 5 bases for V and 6 bases for J; bases not matched to a gene: 11. The length of the CDR3 is 16 residues. The CDR3 spells CASRTTGGDRSNEQFF. For the CDR3, the DNA is TGTGCCAGCAGGACGACAGGGGGCGACCGGAGCAATGAGCAGTTCTTC.

The chain carries TRBV19 and TRBJ1-1; possible D gene TRBD1, 6 bases. Germline assignment: CDR1 LNHDA and CDR2 SQIVND (reference sequence). This CDR3 region has 15 residues. Trimming shortened V by 4 bases and J by 0 bases, and 12 bases separated the two germline ends. CDR3 bases: TGTGCCAGTAGTACCAACAGGGCTTTGAACACTGAAGCTTTCTTT. Translated: CASSTNRALNTEAFF.

The chain has TRBV7-3 and TRBJ1-2, with TRBD1 matching over 8 bases. There are 13 residues in the CDR3. Trimming cost V 5 bases and J 7 bases; bases outside gene matches: 6. Germline CDR1 and CDR2: SGHTA and FQGTGA. CDR3 DNA sequence: TGTGCCAGCAGCCCTACCCAGGGGGCTGGCTACACCTTC. Protein sequence: CASSPTQGAGYTF.

This clone was observed a few times. This rearrangement joins TRBV6-1 to TRBJ1-2, with TRBD1 as a possible D gene (6 bases). The CDR3 is made up of 14 amino acids. CDR1 and CDR2 (germline): MNHNS, SASEGT. The V end was cut by 5 bases, the J end by 3 bases, with 13 bases between. The CDR3 protein is CASSRAGVDYGYTF. The CDR3 DNA reads TGTGCCAGCAGTAGGGCAGGGGTCGACTATGGCTACACCTTC.